This T cell receptor (beta chain) was documented in a study of blood T cells in healthy people across ages. The use of a sample-barcoded 5' primer and a J-beta primer mix characterized a second PCR of about 7 to 12 cycles. TCRdb reprocessed the 5' RACE reads with MiXCR, giving one entry per CDR3 protein. The table records approximately 1.5 million distinct CDR3 sequences, roughly a third of them present only once. On this clonotype: Its antigen is unknown.

Study-wide findings and caveats: One million T cells yielded diversity estimates that were considered underestimates.

Germline loops: CDR1 SGDLS, CDR2 YYNGEE. This CDR3 comprises 16 residues. V was shortened by 0 bases and J by 0 bases, with 10 bases between the two germline ends. This TCR derives from a woman under 40 in good health. The chain has TRBV9 and TRBJ2-1; D is unclear. Source material: blood. The CDR3 bases are TGTGCCAGCAGCGTAGTTGCTAGTTCCTCCTACAATGAGCAGTTCTTC. Its protein is CASSVVASSSYNEQFF.